The present entry profiles one T cell receptor beta chain with its context. Antigen specificity is unknown. Amplification of TCR beta CDR3 regions was performed using RNA transcripts as template. With the HTBI primer set, the TCR CDR3 went through a first round of RT-PCR. MiXCR, applied by TCRdb to the multiplex PCR reads, yields one record per CDR3 protein. This table has hundreds of thousands of distinct CDR3 sequences, 14% appearing once. This specimen belongs to a study of T cells in Graves' hyperthyroidism and ophthalmopathy. Study-wide findings and caveats: Researchers found most expanded thyroid clonotypes above 0.001 in blood as well.

Germline V CDR1 and CDR2: DFQATT, SNEGSKA (reference sequence). Trimming pared 3 bases from V and 0 bases from J, leaving 14 bases between. The CDR3 has 15 amino acids. The specimen sequenced was blood. The source of this sequence is a young woman with Graves' hyperthyroidism. The chain has TRBV20-1 and TRBJ1-2; a possible D gene is TRBD1 (5 bases). Here the CDR3 reads CSARASGTANYGYTF. The CDR3 nucleotides read TGCAGTGCTAGGGCCTCCGGGACGGCTAACTATGGCTACACCTTC.